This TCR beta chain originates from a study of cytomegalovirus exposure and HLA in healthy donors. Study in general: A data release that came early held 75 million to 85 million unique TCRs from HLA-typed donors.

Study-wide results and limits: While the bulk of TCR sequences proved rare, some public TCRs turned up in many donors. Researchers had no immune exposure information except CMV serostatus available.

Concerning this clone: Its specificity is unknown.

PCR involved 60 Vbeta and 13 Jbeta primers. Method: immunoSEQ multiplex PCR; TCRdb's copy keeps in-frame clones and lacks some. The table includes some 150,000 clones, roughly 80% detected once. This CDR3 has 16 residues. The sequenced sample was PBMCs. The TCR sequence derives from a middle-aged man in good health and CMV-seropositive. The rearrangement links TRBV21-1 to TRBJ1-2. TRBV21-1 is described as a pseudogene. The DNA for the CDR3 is TGTGCCAGGTCAACCATAAGTGAGGGTAGTAACTATGGCTACACCTTC. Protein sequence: CARSTISEGSNYGYTF.